The rows below give T cell receptor beta chains drawn from one sample of a study of response to subunit inactivated influenza vaccine. In TCRdb, the RT-PCR reads were re-called with MiXCR into one record per CDR3 protein. Altogether roughly 790,000 distinct CDR3 sequences are present, about 20% being singletons, with the ten largest covering about a tenth. The sequencing used PBMCs from blood, collected about 5 days after vaccination. These receptor sequences come from a man over 45 who received an inactivated influenza vaccine. The CDR3 runs from the conserved cysteine through the conserved F or W. D genes are given only for firm matches. Where a row states a size, it is once, few, many or the class of an expanded clone; other rows omit it.

TRBV7-2	TRBJ2-3	NA	TRBD1	CASSTRQGSDTQYF	TGTGCCAGCAGCACAAGACAGGGATCAGATACGCAGTATTTT
TRBV6-2/TRBV6-3	TRBJ2-5	NA	TRBD2	CASSPSGQTQYF	TGTGCCAGCAGTCCTAGCGGACAGACCCAGTACTTC
TRBV28	TRBJ2-3	NA	NA	CASSFVSPDTQYF	TGTGCCAGCAGTTTTGTCTCCCCGGATACGCAGTATTTT
TRBV6-6	TRBJ2-7	NA	NA	CASTLGQGYEQYF	TGTGCCAGCACCCTCGGGCAGGGATACGAGCAGTACTTC
TRBV28	TRBJ1-2	NA	NA	CASSPGLSYNYGYTF	TGTGCCAGCAGTCCGGGACTGAGTTATAACTATGGCTACACCTTC
TRBV5-6	TRBJ2-3	few	NA	CASSPGDGTDTQYF	TGTGCCAGCAGCCCAGGGGATGGCACAGATACGCAGTATTTT
TRBV10-2	TRBJ2-7	many	NA	CASSSDSHEQYF	TGCGCCAGCAGCTCGGACAGCCACGAGCAGTACTTC
TRBV5-1	TRBJ2-7	many	NA	CASSYVSSYEQYF	TGCGCCAGCAGCTACGTCTCGTCCTACGAGCAGTACTTC
TRBV20-1	TRBJ1-5	NA	NA	CSARENGGINQPQHF	TGCAGTGCTAGAGAGAACGGAGGAATCAATCAGCCCCAGCATTTT
TRBV7-8	TRBJ2-7	many	TRBD2	CASSLELAASYEQYF	TGTGCCAGCAGCTTAGAACTAGCGGCCTCCTACGAGCAGTACTTC
TRBV5-4	TRBJ2-5	NA	NA	CASSLAEAEETQYF	TGTGCCAGCAGCTTGGCCGAGGCAGAAGAGACCCAGTACTTC
TRBV4-3	TRBJ2-7	NA	NA	CASSQLSGTYEQYF	TGCGCCAGCAGCCAGCTTAGCGGAACCTACGAGCAGTACTTC
TRBV2	TRBJ2-1	few	NA	CASRSSSAGYNEQFF	TGTGCCAGCAGGAGCAGCTCGGCCGGATACAATGAGCAGTTCTTC
TRBV25-1	TRBJ2-3	many	TRBD2	CASIGTSGFRDTQYF	TGTGCCAGCATTGGGACTAGCGGGTTCAGAGATACGCAGTATTTT
TRBV12-3/TRBV12-4	TRBJ1-4	NA	NA	CASSGAGPTNEKLFF	TGTGCCAGCAGTGGAGCAGGGCCAACTAATGAAAAACTGTTTTTT
TRBV7-6	TRBJ2-2	NA	NA	CASSPTPQGSNTGELFF	TGTGCCAGCAGCCCCACGCCACAGGGATCGAACACCGGGGAGCTGTTTTTT
TRBV25-1	TRBJ1-2	few	TRBD1	CASSGGQGVGYTF	TGTGCCAGCAGTGGCGGACAGGGGGTTGGCTACACCTTC
TRBV20-1	TRBJ1-5	NA	NA	CSASDSYSNQPQHF	TGCAGTGCTAGCGACAGTTATAGCAATCAGCCCCAGCATTTT
TRBV13	TRBJ2-1	NA	TRBD1	CASSLRQGRGDEQFF	TGTGCCAGCAGCTTAAGACAGGGAAGAGGGGATGAGCAGTTCTTC
TRBV4-1	TRBJ2-5	NA	NA	CASSQVVPLLRQARGQETQYF	TGCGCCAGCAGCCAAGTCGTCCCACTCCTAAGGCAGGCAAGGGGGCAAGAGACCCAGTACTTC
TRBV29-1	TRBJ1-1	NA	NA	CSSGGQGYTEAFF	TGCAGTTCCGGGGGGCAGGGGTACACTGAAGCTTTCTTT
TRBV7-2	TRBJ2-4	NA	TRBD1	CASSPRTGDIQYF	TGTGCCAGCAGCCCTAGGACAGGGGACATTCAGTACTTC
TRBV20-1	TRBJ2-1	NA	TRBD2	CSAPLAGGYSYNEQFF	TGCAGTGCTCCCTTAGCGGGGGGGTACTCCTACAATGAGCAGTTCTTC
TRBV5-1	TRBJ2-3	many	TRBD1	CASSPDPMTGVGYTQYF	TGCGCCAGCAGCCCGGACCCTATGACAGGGGTGGGCTACACGCAGTATTTT
TRBV6-4	TRBJ1-1	NA	NA	CASSRTGTSTEAFF	TGTGCCAGCAGTAGAACCGGGACTTCCACTGAAGCTTTCTTT
TRBV27	TRBJ1-2	NA	NA	CASSFQGALPYGYTF	TGTGCCAGCAGTTTCCAAGGGGCGCTCCCCTATGGCTACACCTTC
TRBV20-1	TRBJ2-7	few	NA	CSARDRGGASYEQYF	TGCAGTGCTAGAGATCGAGGGGGGGCGTCCTACGAGCAGTACTTC
TRBV12-3/TRBV12-4	TRBJ2-7	few	NA	CASSFRGRSSYEQYF	TGTGCCAGCAGTTTTAGGGGCCGGAGCTCCTACGAGCAGTACTTC
TRBV27	TRBJ2-1	NA	TRBD2	CASSPTGLAGNEQFF	TGTGCCAGCAGTCCGACGGGACTAGCGGGCAATGAGCAGTTCTTC
TRBV20-1	TRBJ1-1	NA	NA	CSARITNGRGTEAFF	TGCAGTGCTAGAATCACTAACGGCCGGGGCACTGAAGCTTTCTTT
TRBV9	TRBJ1-2	few	TRBD1	CASSVTTRGLDGYTF	TGTGCCAGCAGCGTAACGACCAGGGGGCTGGATGGCTACACCTTC
TRBV29-1	TRBJ2-2	NA	TRBD1	CSGGVGTGISGELFF	TGCAGCGGGGGGGTCGGGACAGGGATCTCCGGGGAGCTGTTTTTT
TRBV10-3	TRBJ2-7	few	TRBD1	CAISKDRGHEQYF	TGTGCCATCTCCAAGGACAGGGGACACGAGCAGTACTTC
TRBV27	TRBJ1-6	few	NA	CASSYTNSPLHF	TGTGCCAGCAGTTATACAAATTCACCCCTCCACTTT
TRBV20-1	TRBJ2-5	NA	NA	CSARDGGALETQYF	TGCAGTGCTAGAGATGGGGGTGCCCTCGAGACCCAGTACTTC
TRBV25-1	TRBJ2-7	few	NA	CASSAQGGLSSYEQYF	TGTGCCAGCAGTGCACAGGGAGGCCTCAGCTCCTACGAGCAGTACTTC